Shown below are 24 T cell receptor beta chains from a single sample sequenced in a study of blood T cell repertoires in COVID-19. TCRdb's copy holds only in-frame clones and misses some; the assay was immunoSEQ multiplex PCR. The table lists under 350,000 clones, roughly 86% of them singletons, with 3.6% in the top ten. The sequenced sample was peripheral blood. The receptors derive from a man aged 18 to 35 with active or convalescent COVID-19.

J is TRBJ2-2 and V is TRBV27, with D perhaps TRBD1 (6 bases). The CDR3 is made up of 17 amino acids. Germline CDR1 is MNHEY and CDR2 is SMNVEV (reference sequence). V was pared by 3 bases and J by 0 bases, with 14 bases between. DNA of the CDR3: TGTGCCAGCAGTTTGGGGGCCTCGGCGGCGAACACCGGGGAGCTGTTTTTT. Translation gives CASSLGASAANTGELFF.

This sequence joins TRBV11-1 and TRBJ2-5; 8 bases fit TRBD1. The trim removed 6 bases at V and 4 bases at J, leaving 4 bases unmatched. Germline CDR1 is SGHAT and CDR2 is FQDESV (reference sequence). The CDR3 covers 13 residues. The CDR3 spells CASRRTGIETQYF. The CDR3 DNA follows: TGTGCCAGCAGAAGGACAGGGATAGAGACCCAGTACTTC.

V usage is TRBV12-5 and J usage is TRBJ1-5; TRBD1 is a possible D gene (6 bases). The ends were cut back, 7 bases at V and 5 bases at J, with 9 bases in the middle. Germline V gene data show CDR1 as LGHNT and CDR2 as FRNRAP. This CDR3 spans 12 amino acids. The CDR3: CASAPGDQPQHF. In DNA form, the CDR3 reads TGTGCTAGTGCCCCAGGGGATCAGCCCCAGCATTTT.

The genes are TRBV10-2 and TRBJ2-2; 9 bases match TRBD1. This CDR3 comprises 14 residues. J lost 6 bases, V lost 4 bases, and 3 bases had no gene match. Germline CDR1 reads WSHSY; CDR2 reads SAAADI. CDR3 DNA sequence: TGCGCCAGCAGTGCGAGGACAGGGGCCGGGGAGCTGTTTTTT. Protein: CASSARTGAGELFF.

The rearrangement links TRBV4-2 to TRBJ1-1; 12 bases map to TRBD1. The V gene end was trimmed by 5 bases and the J gene end by 4 bases; junction bases not matched to a gene: 17. The CDR3 extends over 19 amino acids. Per the germline V gene, CDR1 is LGHNA and CDR2 is YNFKEQ. The CDR3 DNA follows: TGTGCCAGCAGCGAGGAAGCCGGGACAGGGGGCATAATGGTCACTGAAGCTTTCTTT. Translated, it gives CASSEEAGTGGIMVTEAFF.

V and J are TRBV18 and TRBJ2-2, with 8 bases aligning to TRBD1. Trimming took 6 bases from V and 2 from J; bases not matched to a gene: 8. The CDR3 contains 16 residues. Per the germline V gene, CDR1 is KGHSH and CDR2 is LQKENI. This CDR3 is CASSPMAGGNTGELFF. The DNA for the CDR3 is TGTGCCAGCTCCCCTATGGCAGGGGGCAACACCGGGGAGCTGTTTTTT.

The chain recombines TRBV5-1 with TRBJ2-7, with D perhaps TRBD1 (6 bases). The germline gives CDR1 SGHRS, CDR2 YFSETQ. The CDR3 has 15 amino acids. The ends were cut back, 0 bases at V and 0 bases at J, with 10 bases in the middle. Written as DNA, the CDR3 is TGCGCCAGCAGCTTGGTAACAGGGATCTCCTACGAGCAGTACTTC. Translating it yields CASSLVTGISYEQYF.

This clone was counted once. The CDR3: CASSPASGETQYF. For the CDR3, the DNA is TGTGCCAGCAGTCCGGCGAGCGGAGAGACCCAGTACTTC. The rearrangement joins TRBV6-4 to TRBJ2-5; a possible D gene is TRBD2 (5 bases). V was trimmed by 5 bases and J by 4 bases, leaving 11 bases between them. CDR3 size: 13 residues. CDR1 is MRHNA and CDR2 is SNTAGT in the germline V gene.

The chain uses TRBV15 and TRBJ2-2, with D perhaps TRBD2 (5 bases). The CDR3 totals 13 residues. The germline gives CDR1 LNHNV, CDR2 YYDKDF (reference sequence). V was cut by 6 bases and J by 6 bases, with 11 bases left in between. The CDR3 region is CATSLTAAGELFF. CDR3 sequence (DNA): TGTGCCACCAGTCTAACAGCGGCCGGGGAGCTGTTTTTT.

This chain links TRBV18 with TRBJ2-3, with 11 bases identical to TRBD2. Unmatched junction bases numbered 4, after V lost 5 bases and J lost 3 bases. This CDR3 region has 15 residues. In germline, CDR1 is KGHSH, CDR2 LQKENI. CDR3 DNA: TGTGCCAGCTCATCACTAGCGGGAGAAACAGATACGCAGTATTTT. It encodes CASSSLAGETDTQYF. The complete variable domain, with remaining parts taken from reference TRBV18 and TRBJ2-3, reads NAGVMQNPRHLVRRRGQEARLRCSPMKGHSHVYWYRQLPEEGLKFMVYLQKENIIDESGMPKERFSAEFPKEGPSILRIQQVVRGDSAAYFCASSSLAGETDTQYFGPGTRLTVL.

V gene TRBV14 combines with J gene TRBJ1-2, with D possibly matching TRBD1 (5 bases). Deletions cut 4 bases from V and 7 bases from J, with 19 bases between. The CDR3 is 15 amino acids. The germline V gene encodes CDR1 SGHDN and CDR2 FVKESK. The CDR3 reads CASSRRQSTPPGYTF. CDR3 nucleotide sequence: TGTGCCAGCAGCCGCAGACAGTCGACCCCCCCTGGCTACACCTTC.

This sequence joins TRBV4-2 and TRBJ2-7; maybe TRBD1 (6 bases). The CDR3 spans 15 residues. The ends were cut back, 2 bases at V and 7 bases at J, with 18 bases in the middle. CDR1 and CDR2 from the germline V gene are LGHNA and YNFKEQ. CDR3 region: CASSQIPTGTKEQYF. The CDR3 bases are TGTGCCAGCAGCCAAATACCCACCGGGACAAAAGAGCAGTACTTC.

The chain joins TRBV11-2 to TRBJ1-2, with D possibly TRBD1 on 5 matching bases. CDR3 size: 12 residues. Germline CDR1 is SGHAT and CDR2 is FQNNGV. V was cut by 8 bases and J by 4 bases, with 11 bases left in between. CDR3 nucleotides: TGTGCCAGCTATCAGACAGTCTATGGCTACACCTTC. Protein: CASYQTVYGYTF.

The chain uses TRBV25-1 and TRBJ2-1; possible D gene TRBD2, 5 bases. The CDR3 runs 12 residues. CDR1 is MGHDK, CDR2 SYGVNS, per germline. V gave up 8 bases and J gave up 7 bases, with 12 bases separating them. The CDR3 spells CASAQSGNEQFF. The DNA of the CDR3 is TGTGCCAGCGCTCAATCGGGGAATGAGCAGTTCTTC.

V and J are TRBV9 and TRBJ1-6; 9 bases align to TRBD1. V shed 1 base, J shed 10 bases, and the junction held 3 bases outside the gene matches. CDR3 length equals 14 residues. Germline V lookup: CDR1 SGDLS, CDR2 YYNGEE. CDR3 residues: CASSVLQGASPLHF. The CDR3 nucleotides are TGTGCCAGCAGCGTATTACAGGGGGCATCACCCCTCCACTTT.

The V gene is TRBV10-3, the J gene TRBJ2-6, with unresolved D. The CDR3 runs 16 residues. Germline V gene sequence: CDR1 ENHRY, CDR2 SYGVKD. V lost 0 bases, J lost 1 base, and 7 bases lay in between. DNA for the CDR3: TGTGCCATCAGTGAGTCGTCCGGTTCTGGGGCCAACGTCCTGACTTTC. Translation: CAISESSGSGANVLTF.

The rearrangement links TRBV13 to TRBJ2-5; TRBD1 agrees at 7 bases. Trimming at V came to 0 bases and at J to 5 bases, leaving 9 bases not matched to a gene. Germline values: CDR1 PRHDT, CDR2 FYEKMQ (reference sequence). CDR3 length equals 16 residues. The CDR3, as DNA: TGTGCCAGCAGCTTAGGTTTTACAGGGGACGGTGAGACCCAGTACTTC. It specifies CASSLGFTGDGETQYF.

The chain combines TRBV14 with TRBJ2-3; D is unclear. V was shortened by 4 bases and J by 3 bases, with 8 bases between the two germline ends. Germline V gives CDR1 SGHDN, CDR2 FVKESK. The CDR3 extends over 13 amino acids. The CDR3 DNA reads as TGTGCCAGCAGCCTTACCAGGACAGATACGCAGTATTTT. It yields the protein CASSLTRTDTQYF.

The chain employs TRBV7-3 and TRBJ2-1, with a possible D match to TRBD2 (5 bases). The V end lost 6 bases, the J end lost 8 bases, and 17 bases lay between the germline ends. CDR3 length: 14 amino acids. The germline gives CDR1 SGHTA, CDR2 FQGTGA. This chain's CDR3 is CASRYGLPWDEQFF. CDR3 coding DNA: TGTGCCAGCAGGTACGGACTGCCGTGGGATGAGCAGTTCTTC. Using reference TRBV7-3 and TRBJ2-1 for the parts outside the CDR3, the full variable domain is GAGVSQTPSNKVTEKGKYVELRCDPISGHTALYWYRQSLGQGPEFLIYFQGTGAADDSGLPNDRFFAVRPEGSVSTLKIQRTERGDSAVYLCASRYGLPWDEQFFGPGTRLTVL.

For this clone: Germline and junction disagree at one end, which may indicate a read error. The rearrangement joins TRBV7-7 to TRBJ1-4; possible D gene TRBD1, 6 bases. The length of the CDR3 is 13 residues. CDR1 SSHAT and CDR2 FNYEAQ come from the germline V gene (reference sequence). CDR3 region: CASSLNRDEKLFF. CDR3 DNA sequence: TGTGCTAGCAGCTTGAACAGGGATGAAAAACTGTTTTTT.

This clone was detected once. The chain couples TRBV28 to TRBJ2-7, with 9 bases identical to TRBD1. After removal of 4 bases from V and 7 bases from J, the junction contained 5 bases not matched to a gene. The CDR3 runs to 13 residues. Looked up from germline, CDR1 is MDHEN and CDR2 is SYDVKM. The CDR3 DNA sequence: TGTGCCAGCAGTTGGGGGGACAGGGTGGAGCAGTACTTC. This encodes CASSWGDRVEQYF.

This chain uses TRBV11-3 with TRBJ2-6; D call uncertain. The CDR3 extends over 15 amino acids. The germline CDR1 and CDR2 sequences are SGHNT and YENEEA. Between the trimmed V and J ends, which lost 2 bases and 0 bases, there was a span of 5 bases. The CDR3 DNA reads TGTGCCAGCAGCTTAAGGAGCTCTGGGGCCAACGTCCTGACTTTC. This sequence encodes CASSLRSSGANVLTF.

This sequence joins TRBV6-4 and TRBJ2-1, with TRBD2 identical over 7 bases. The CDR3 sequence is 16 residues long. V lost 4 bases, J lost 5 bases, and 11 bases stayed unmatched. Germline-derived CDR1 and CDR2 are MRHNA and SNTAGT. The CDR3 protein is CASSAFTSGINNEQFF. The DNA for the CDR3 is TGTGCCAGCAGTGCCTTTACCAGCGGGATAAACAATGAGCAGTTCTTC.

The gene calls are TRBV7-9 and TRBJ2-1, with a weak D call TRBD2 (6 bases). V was shortened by 5 bases and J by 6 bases, with 11 bases between the two germline ends. The length of the CDR3 is 13 residues. Germline V lookup: CDR1 SEHNR, CDR2 FQNEAQ (reference sequence). Here the CDR3 reads CASSPGGINEQFF. CDR3 sequence (DNA): TGTGCCAGCAGCCCCGGAGGGATCAATGAGCAGTTCTTC.